Given below is one T cell receptor (beta chain) in context. Its antigen is not identified. This entry is derived from a study of T cell repertoires in cytomegalovirus infection. At the level of the study: Selection of CMV epitopes for the study included recently identified HLA-C-restricted and well-studied HLA-B-restricted ones. Indicated by public TCR beta signatures were CMV infection and matching HLA type.

The CDR3 is 14 amino acids. Trimming took off 4 bases at V and 4 bases at J, with 13 bases between the two ends. Notes on the study in general: CMV-specific TCR beta clonotypes restricted by HLA-C dominated the ex vivo response.

Via MiXCR, TCRdb re-called the reads, giving one row per CDR3 protein. Of some 700,000 distinct CDR3 sequences listed, approximately 33% are singletons. The material sequenced was cultured PBMCs, taken from culture after CMV antigen stimulation. The gene calls are TRBV12-3 or TRBV12-4 and TRBJ1-1; D not resolved. The clonotype comes from a human donor in good health (CMV status not recorded). Some clones in this sample may be carry-over from other donors' samples. The CDR3 coding sequence is TGTGCCAGCAGTTCCCCGTTCCGGGGCACTGAAGCTTTCTTT. It codes for CASSSPFRGTEAFF.